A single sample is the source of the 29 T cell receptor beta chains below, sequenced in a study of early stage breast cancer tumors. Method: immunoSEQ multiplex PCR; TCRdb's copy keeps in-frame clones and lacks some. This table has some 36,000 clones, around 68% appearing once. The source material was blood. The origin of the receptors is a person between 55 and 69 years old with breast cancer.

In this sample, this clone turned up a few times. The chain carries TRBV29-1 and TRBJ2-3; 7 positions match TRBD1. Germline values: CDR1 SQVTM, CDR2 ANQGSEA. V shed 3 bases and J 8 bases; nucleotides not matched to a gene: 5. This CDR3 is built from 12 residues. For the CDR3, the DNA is TGCAGCGTTGAGCCAGGGGGTGCTACGCAGTATTTT. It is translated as CSVEPGGATQYF.

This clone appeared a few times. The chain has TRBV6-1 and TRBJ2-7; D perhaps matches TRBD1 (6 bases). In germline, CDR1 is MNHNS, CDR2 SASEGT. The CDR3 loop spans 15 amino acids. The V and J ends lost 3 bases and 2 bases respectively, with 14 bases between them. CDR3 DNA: TGTGCCAGCAGTGAGTTGGGCAGGGGAGCCTACGAGCAGTACTTC. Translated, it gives CASSELGRGAYEQYF.

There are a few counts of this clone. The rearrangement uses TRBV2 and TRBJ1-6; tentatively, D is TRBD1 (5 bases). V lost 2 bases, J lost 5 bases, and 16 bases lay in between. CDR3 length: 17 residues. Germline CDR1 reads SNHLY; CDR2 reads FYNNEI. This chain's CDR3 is CASSERAGGRDNSPLHF. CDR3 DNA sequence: TGTGCCAGCAGTGAAAGGGCTGGGGGACGGGATAATTCACCCCTCCACTTT.

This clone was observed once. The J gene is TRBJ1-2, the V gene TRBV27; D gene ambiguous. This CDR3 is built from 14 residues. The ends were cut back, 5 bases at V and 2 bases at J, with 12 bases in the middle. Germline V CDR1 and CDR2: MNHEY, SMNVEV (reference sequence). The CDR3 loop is CASSPQMGNYGYTF. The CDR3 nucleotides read TGTGCCAGCAGTCCGCAGATGGGGAACTATGGCTACACCTTC.

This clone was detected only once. CDR3 region: CSAGGGYEQYF. The DNA for the CDR3 is TGCAGTGCTGGGGGGGGCTACGAGCAGTACTTC. The chain carries TRBV20-1 and TRBJ2-7; TRBD2 aligns across 7 bases. V lost 5 bases and J lost 3; bases outside the gene matches: 1. CDR3 length equals 11 residues. Germline V gene sequence: CDR1 DFQATT, CDR2 SNEGSKA (reference sequence).

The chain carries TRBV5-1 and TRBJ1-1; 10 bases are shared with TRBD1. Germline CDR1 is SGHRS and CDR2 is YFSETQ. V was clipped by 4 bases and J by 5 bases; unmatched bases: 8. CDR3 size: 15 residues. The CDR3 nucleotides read TGCGCCAGCAGCCAGACAGGGGGCTCGGGGACTGAAGCTTTCTTT. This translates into CASSQTGGSGTEAFF.

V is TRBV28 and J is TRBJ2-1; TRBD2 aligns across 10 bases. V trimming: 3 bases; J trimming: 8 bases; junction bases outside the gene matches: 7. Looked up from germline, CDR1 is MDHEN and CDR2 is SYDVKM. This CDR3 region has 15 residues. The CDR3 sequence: CASSFGSGRAHEQFF. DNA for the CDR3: TGTGCCAGCAGTTTCGGGAGCGGGAGGGCCCATGAGCAGTTCTTC. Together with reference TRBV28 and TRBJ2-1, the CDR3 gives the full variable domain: DVKVTQSSRYLVKRTGEKVFLECVQDMDHENMFWYRQDPGLGLRLIYFSYDVKMKEKGDIPEGYSVSREKKERFSLILESASTNQTSMYLCASSFGSGRAHEQFFGPGTRLTVL.

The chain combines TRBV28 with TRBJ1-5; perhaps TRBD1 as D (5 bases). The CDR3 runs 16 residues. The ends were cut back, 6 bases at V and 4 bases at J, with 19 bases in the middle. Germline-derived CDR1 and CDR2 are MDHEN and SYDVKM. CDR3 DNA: TGTGCCAGCAGGGCTGGTCGAAGGGGCTTTAATCAGCCCCAGCATTTT. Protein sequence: CASRAGRRGFNQPQHF.

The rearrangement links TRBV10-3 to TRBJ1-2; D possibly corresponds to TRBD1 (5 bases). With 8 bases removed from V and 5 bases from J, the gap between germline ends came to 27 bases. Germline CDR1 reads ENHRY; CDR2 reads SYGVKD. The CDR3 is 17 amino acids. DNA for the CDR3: TGTGCCATCGGAGATTCGGAGTCGGAGGGGAATGCATATGGCTACACCTTC. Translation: CAIGDSESEGNAYGYTF.

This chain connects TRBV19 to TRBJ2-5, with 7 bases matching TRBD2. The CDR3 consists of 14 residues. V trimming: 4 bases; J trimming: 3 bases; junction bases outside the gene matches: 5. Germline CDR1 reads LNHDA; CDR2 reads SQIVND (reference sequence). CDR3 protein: CASSKRGGKETQYF. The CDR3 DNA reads TGTGCCAGTAGTAAGCGGGGCGGTAAAGAGACCCAGTACTTC.

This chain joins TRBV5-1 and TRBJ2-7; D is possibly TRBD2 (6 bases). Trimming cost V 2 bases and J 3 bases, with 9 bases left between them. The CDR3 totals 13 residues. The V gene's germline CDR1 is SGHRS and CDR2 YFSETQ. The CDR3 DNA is TGCGCCAGCAGCTTTGACGGGGGCTACGAGCAGTACTTC. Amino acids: CASSFDGGYEQYF.

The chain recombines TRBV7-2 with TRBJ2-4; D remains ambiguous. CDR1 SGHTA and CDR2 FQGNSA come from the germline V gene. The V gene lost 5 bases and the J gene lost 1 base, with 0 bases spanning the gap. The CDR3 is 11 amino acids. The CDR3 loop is CASSAKNIQYF. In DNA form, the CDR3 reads TGTGCCAGCAGCGCCAAAAACATTCAGTACTTC.

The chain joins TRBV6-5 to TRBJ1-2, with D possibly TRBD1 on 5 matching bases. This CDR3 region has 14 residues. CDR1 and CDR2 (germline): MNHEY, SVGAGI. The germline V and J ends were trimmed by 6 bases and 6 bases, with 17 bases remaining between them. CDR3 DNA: TGTGCCAGCAGCGAAAGCGGGGCGCGGGATGGCTACACCTTC. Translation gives CASSESGARDGYTF.

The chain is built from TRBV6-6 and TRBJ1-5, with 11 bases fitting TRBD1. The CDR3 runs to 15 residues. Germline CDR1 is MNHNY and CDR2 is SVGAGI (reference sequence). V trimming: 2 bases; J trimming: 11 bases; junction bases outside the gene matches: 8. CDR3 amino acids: CASSYGQGAVVTQHF. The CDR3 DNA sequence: TGTGCCAGCAGTTACGGACAGGGGGCCGTCGTGACCCAGCATTTT.

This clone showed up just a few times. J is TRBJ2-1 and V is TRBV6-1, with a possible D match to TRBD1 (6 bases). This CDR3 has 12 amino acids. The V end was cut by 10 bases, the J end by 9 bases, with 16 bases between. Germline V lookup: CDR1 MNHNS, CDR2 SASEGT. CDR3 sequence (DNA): TGTGCCATAAATTGGGGGCGAGGTGAGCAGTTCTTC. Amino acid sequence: CAINWGRGEQFF.

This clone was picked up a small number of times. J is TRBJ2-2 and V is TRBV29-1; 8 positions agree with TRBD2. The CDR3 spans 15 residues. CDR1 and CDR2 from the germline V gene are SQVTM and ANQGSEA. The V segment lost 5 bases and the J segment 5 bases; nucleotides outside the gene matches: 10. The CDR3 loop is CSVKTGGGSTGELFF. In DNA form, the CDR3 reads TGCAGCGTTAAGACGGGGGGGGGCAGTACCGGGGAGCTGTTTTTT.

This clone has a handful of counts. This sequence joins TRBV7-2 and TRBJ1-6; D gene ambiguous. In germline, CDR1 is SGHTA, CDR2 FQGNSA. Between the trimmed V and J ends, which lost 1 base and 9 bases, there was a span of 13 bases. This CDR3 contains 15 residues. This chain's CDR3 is CASSLDGRTLSPLHF. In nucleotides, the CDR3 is TGTGCCAGCAGCTTAGACGGCAGGACTCTTTCACCCCTCCACTTT. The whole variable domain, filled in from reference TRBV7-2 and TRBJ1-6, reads GAGVSQSPSNKVTEKGKDVELRCDPISGHTALYWYRQSLGQGLEFLIYFQGNSAPDKSGLPSDRFSAERTGGSVSTLTIQRTQQEDSAVYLCASSLDGRTLSPLHFGNGTRLTVT.

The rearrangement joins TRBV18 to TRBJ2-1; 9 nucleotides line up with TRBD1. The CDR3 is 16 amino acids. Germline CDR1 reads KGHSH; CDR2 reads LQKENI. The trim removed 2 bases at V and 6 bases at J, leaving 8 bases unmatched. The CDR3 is CASSPSRTGAANEQFF. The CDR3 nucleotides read TGTGCCAGCTCACCAAGTCGGACAGGGGCGGCCAATGAGCAGTTCTTC.

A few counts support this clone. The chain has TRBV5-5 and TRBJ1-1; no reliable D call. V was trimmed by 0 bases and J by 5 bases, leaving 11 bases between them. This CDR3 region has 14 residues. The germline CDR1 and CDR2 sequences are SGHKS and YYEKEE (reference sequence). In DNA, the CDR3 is TGTGCCAGCAGCTTGGATCGTTCGGTTACTGAAGCTTTCTTT. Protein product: CASSLDRSVTEAFF.

DNA of the CDR3: TGTGCCAGCAGCGTAGGACTAGCGGGGAGGTCCTCGGACGAGCAGTACTTC. It codes for CASSVGLAGRSSDEQYF. This chain links TRBV9 with TRBJ2-7; 11 bases line up with TRBD2. With V trimmed by 0 bases and J by 5 bases, 10 bases remained unmatched. Germline V gives CDR1 SGDLS, CDR2 YYNGEE. The CDR3 is 17 residues long.

CDR3 nucleotides: TGTGCCAGCAGTCCCAGGATAGCGGGAGATACGCAGTATTTT. Its protein product is CASSPRIAGDTQYF. The genes are TRBV28 and TRBJ2-3; 7 bases are a match to TRBD2. Germline loops: CDR1 MDHEN, CDR2 SYDVKM. The CDR3 contains 14 residues. Germline trimming cut 5 bases from V and 5 bases from J; bases unmatched to any gene: 7.

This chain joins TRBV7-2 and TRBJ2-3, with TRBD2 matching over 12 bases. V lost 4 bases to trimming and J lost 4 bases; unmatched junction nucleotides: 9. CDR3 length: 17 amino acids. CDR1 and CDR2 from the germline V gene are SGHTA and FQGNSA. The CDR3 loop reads CASSSRLAGVGADTQYF. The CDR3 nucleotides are TGTGCCAGCAGCTCGAGACTAGCGGGAGTGGGGGCAGATACGCAGTATTTT.

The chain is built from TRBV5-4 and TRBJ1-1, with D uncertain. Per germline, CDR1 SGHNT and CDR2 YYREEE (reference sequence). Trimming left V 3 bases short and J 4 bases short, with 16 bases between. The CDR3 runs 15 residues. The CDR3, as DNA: TGTGCCAGCAGCTACGACTCTACCGGGAGCACTGAAGCTTTCTTT. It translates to CASSYDSTGSTEAFF.

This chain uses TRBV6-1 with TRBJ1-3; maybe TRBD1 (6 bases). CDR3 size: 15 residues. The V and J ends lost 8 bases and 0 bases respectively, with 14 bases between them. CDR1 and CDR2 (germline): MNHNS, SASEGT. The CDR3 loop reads CASDRTVNSGNTIYF. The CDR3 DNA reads TGTGCCAGCGACAGGACGGTGAACTCTGGAAACACCATATATTTT.

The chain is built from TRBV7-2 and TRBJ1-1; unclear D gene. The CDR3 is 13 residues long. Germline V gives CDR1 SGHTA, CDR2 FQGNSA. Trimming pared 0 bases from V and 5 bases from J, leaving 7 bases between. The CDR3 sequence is CASSLAPQTEAFF. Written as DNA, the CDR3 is TGTGCCAGCAGCTTAGCGCCGCAAACTGAAGCTTTCTTT.

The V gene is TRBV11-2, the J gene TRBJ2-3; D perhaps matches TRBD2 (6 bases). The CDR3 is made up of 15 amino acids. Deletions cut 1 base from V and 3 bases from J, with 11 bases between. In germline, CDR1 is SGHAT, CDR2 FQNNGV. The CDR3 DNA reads TGTGCCAGCAGCTTAGTCACGGGAGCAACAGATACGCAGTATTTT. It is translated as CASSLVTGATDTQYF.

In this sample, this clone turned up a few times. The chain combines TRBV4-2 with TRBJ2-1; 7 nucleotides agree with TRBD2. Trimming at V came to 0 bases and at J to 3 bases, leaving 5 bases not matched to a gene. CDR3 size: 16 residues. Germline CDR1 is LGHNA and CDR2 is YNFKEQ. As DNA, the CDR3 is TGTGCCAGCAGCCAAGAAGGCGGGGGTGACTACAATGAGCAGTTCTTC. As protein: CASSQEGGGDYNEQFF.

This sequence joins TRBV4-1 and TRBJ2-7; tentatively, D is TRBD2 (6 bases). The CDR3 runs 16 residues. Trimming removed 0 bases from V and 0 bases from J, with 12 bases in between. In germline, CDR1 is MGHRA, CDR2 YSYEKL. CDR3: CASSQDPGRSSYEQYF. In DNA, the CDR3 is TGCGCCAGCAGCCAAGACCCGGGGAGGAGCTCCTACGAGCAGTACTTC.

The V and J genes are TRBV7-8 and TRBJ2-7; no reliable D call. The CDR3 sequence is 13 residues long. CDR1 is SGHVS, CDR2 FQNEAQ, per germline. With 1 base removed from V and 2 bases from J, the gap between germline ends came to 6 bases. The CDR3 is CASSLGLAYEQYF. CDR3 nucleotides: TGTGCCAGCAGCTTAGGGCTAGCCTACGAGCAGTACTTC.